This T cell receptor beta chain was captured in a study of T-cell memory formation after mild COVID-19. Study in general: Among the donors, TCR clusters were largely specific to each donor. Broader study findings: Memory from before infection featured some responding clones, which suggests cross-reactive memory joined. Day 15 to 85 contractors were CD4/CD8 balanced; later expanders leaned CD4+.

Germline assignment: CDR1 SGDLS and CDR2 YYNGEE. CDR3 size: 16 residues. V gave up 3 bases and J gave up 3 bases; unmatched junction bases: 9. To note about this clonotype: Its specificity is unknown.

5'RACE primed at constant segments yielded TCR alpha and TCR beta cDNA libraries bearing sample barcodes and UMIs. TCRdb re-called the 5' RACE reads with MiXCR, one entry per CDR3 protein. The sample contains tens of thousands of distinct CDR3 sequences, less than 15% of which appear only once. Sequencing was carried out using PBMCs or a T cell subset sorted from them (not recorded which). The sequence derives from an adult woman who had mild COVID-19 (a few samples of this study predate the infection). Cell type and time point are not known. The genes are TRBV9 and TRBJ2-5; 9 positions agree with TRBD1. The CDR3 reads CASSATGGTGKETQYF. The DNA of the CDR3 is TGTGCCAGCAGCGCCACAGGGGGCACGGGTAAAGAGACCCAGTACTTC.